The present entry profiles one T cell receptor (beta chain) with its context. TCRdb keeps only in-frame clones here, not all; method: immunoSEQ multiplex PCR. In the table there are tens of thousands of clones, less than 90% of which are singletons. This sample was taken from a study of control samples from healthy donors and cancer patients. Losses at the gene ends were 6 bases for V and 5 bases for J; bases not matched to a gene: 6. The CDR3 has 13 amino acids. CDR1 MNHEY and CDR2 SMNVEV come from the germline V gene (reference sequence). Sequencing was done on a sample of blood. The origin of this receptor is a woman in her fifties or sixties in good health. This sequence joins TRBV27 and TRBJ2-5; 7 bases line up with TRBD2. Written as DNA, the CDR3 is TGTGCCAGCAGGAGGACTAGGGCTGAGACCCAGTACTTC. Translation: CASRRTRAETQYF.